These 20 T cell receptor beta chains were all obtained from the same sample, sequenced in a study of CD8+CD57+ T cells in acquired aplastic anemia. Investigators profiled TCR beta VDJ and CDR3 from genomic DNA template. Each CDR3 protein gets one entry after TCRdb re-called the reads with MiXCR. The table includes 250,000 to 350,000 distinct CDR3 sequences, roughly 50% detected once. The sample taken for sequencing was sorted CD4+, CD8+, or CD8+CD57+ T cells (not recorded which) from PBMCs. These receptors all stem from a human donor with severe aplastic anemia or a healthy control (not recorded which).

This clonotype has a count of ten or more. The chain joins TRBV6-5 to TRBJ2-7; D gene unclear. The CDR3 is 14 amino acids. Germline values: CDR1 MNHEY, CDR2 SVGAGI. The germline V and J ends were trimmed by 10 bases and 2 bases, with 18 bases remaining between them. The CDR3 is CATSGRLQTYEQYF. The DNA of the CDR3 is TGTGCCACCTCCGGGCGCCTACAAACCTACGAGCAGTACTTC.

This clonotype was seen only a few times. The chain's CDR3 is CARGGEGLRGYTF. The CDR3 DNA reads as TGTGCCAGAGGGGGCGAGGGTTTAAGGGGCTACACCTTC. This chain links TRBV2 with TRBJ1-2, with 7 bases identical to TRBD1. Germline V gene sequence: CDR1 SNHLY, CDR2 FYNNEI. CDR3 length: 13 residues. Trimming at V came to 9 bases and at J to 8 bases, leaving 12 bases not matched to a gene. Filled out from reference TRBV2 and TRBJ1-2, the complete variable domain reads EPEVTQTPSHQVTQMGQEVILRCVPISNHLYFYWYRQILGQKVEFLVSFYNNEISEKSEIFDDQFSVERPDGSNFTLKIRSTKLEDSAMYFCARGGEGLRGYTFGSGTRLTVV.

In regard to this clonotype: Since the CDR3 does not end with the conserved phenylalanine or tryptophan, this likely comes from a read error. No DNA is shown, since the ends of the CDR3 on it are uncertain; the CDR3 is the one TCRdb lists. The genes are TRBV20-1 and TRBJ2-7; the table's D gene call, TRBD1, was not cross checked with the DNA. Both ends counted, the CDR3 spans 14 residues. Germline values: CDR1 DFQATT, CDR2 SNEGSKA (reference sequence). The CDR3: CSAIDREGSYEQYC.

The V and J genes are TRBV7-7 and TRBJ2-1; D is unclear. The CDR3 spans 16 residues. Germline V gene sequence: CDR1 SSHAT, CDR2 FNYEAQ (reference sequence). The V end lost 5 bases, the J end lost 0 bases, and 14 bases lay between the germline ends. DNA for the CDR3: TGTGCCAGCAGCGTCGACGGAATCAGCTCCTACAATGAGCAGTTCTTC. Protein sequence: CASSVDGISSYNEQFF.

The V gene is TRBV25-1, the J gene TRBJ2-5, with 7 bases fitting TRBD1. This CDR3 contains 15 residues. The germline gives CDR1 MGHDK, CDR2 SYGVNS. The V segment lost 6 bases and the J segment 5 bases; nucleotides outside the gene matches: 12. The CDR3, as DNA: TGTGCCAGCAGGCCCGGGACAGTGAATTGGGAGACCCAGTACTTC. Its translation: CASRPGTVNWETQYF.

The J gene is TRBJ2-2, the V gene TRBV2; 11 bases map to TRBD2. The CDR3 sequence is 16 residues long. Germline lookup yields CDR1 SNHLY and CDR2 FYNNEI. Germline trimming cut 6 bases from V and 5 bases from J; bases unmatched to any gene: 8. The CDR3 loop reads CASSTSGGLITGELFF. The CDR3 nucleotides are TGTGCCAGCAGCACTAGCGGGGGCCTTATTACCGGGGAGCTGTTTTTT.

This rearrangement joins TRBV15 to TRBJ2-5; D uncertain. The CDR3 extends over 15 amino acids. V was clipped by 0 bases and J by 1 base, with 9 bases between them. Looked up from germline, CDR1 is LNHNV and CDR2 is YYDKDF (reference sequence). The CDR3 protein is CATSRDGRSQETQYF. CDR3 nucleotide sequence: TGTGCCACCAGCAGAGATGGAAGGAGCCAAGAGACCCAGTACTTC.

This clonotype appeared many times. The V call is TRBV2, the J call TRBJ2-7; D call uncertain. V was pared by 4 bases and J by 0 bases, with 13 bases between. Germline CDR1 reads SNHLY; CDR2 reads FYNNEI. The CDR3 spans 15 residues. The chain's CDR3 is CASSAPLRSSYEQYF. CDR3 DNA: TGTGCCAGCAGTGCCCCGCTCCGATCCTCCTACGAGCAGTACTTC.

This clonotype was detected a few times. The chain links TRBV12-3 or TRBV12-4 to TRBJ2-7, with a weak D call TRBD2 (6 bases). The CDR3 extends over 15 amino acids. Deletions cut 6 bases from V and 2 bases from J, with 17 bases between. CDR3 region: CASSSEVASAYEQYF. As DNA, the CDR3 is TGTGCCAGCAGCTCCGAGGTGGCTAGCGCCTACGAGCAGTACTTC.

This rearrangement joins TRBV5-4 to TRBJ2-7; TRBD1 matches 7 bases. Unmatched junction bases numbered 5, after V lost 3 bases and J lost 2 bases. This CDR3 contains 14 residues. Per the germline V gene, CDR1 is SGHNT and CDR2 is YYREEE (reference sequence). The CDR3 protein is CASSSPGQTYEQYF. CDR3 DNA: TGTGCCAGCAGCTCCCCGGGACAGACCTACGAGCAGTACTTC.

This clonotype was picked up a small number of times. V usage is TRBV5-1 and J usage is TRBJ1-4; 11 nucleotides line up with TRBD1. The CDR3 is 14 amino acids. V dropped 5 bases and J dropped 5; count of bases not matched to a gene: 2. Looked up from germline, CDR1 is SGHRS and CDR2 is YFSETQ. CDR3 in amino acids: CASRGDRGNEKLFF. CDR3 bases: TGCGCCAGCAGGGGGGACAGGGGGAATGAAAAACTGTTTTTT.

This clonotype was seen many times. The chain has TRBV7-9 and TRBJ1-2; 8 bases agree with TRBD1. The J segment lost 8 bases and the V segment lost 5 bases, leaving 7 bases of the junction unmatched. The CDR3 covers 13 residues. CDR1 is SEHNR, CDR2 FQNEAQ, per germline (reference sequence). CDR3 in amino acids: CASSPGQVEGYTF. The CDR3 coding sequence is TGTGCCAGCAGCCCGGGACAGGTTGAAGGCTACACCTTC. The full variable domain, completed using reference TRBV7-9 and TRBJ1-2, is DTGVSQNPRHKITKRGQNVTFRCDPISEHNRLYWYRQTLGQGPEFLTYFQNEAQLEKSRLLSDRFSAERPKGSFSTLEIQRTEQGDSAMYLCASSPGQVEGYTFGSGTRLTVV.

This chain's CDR3 is CSAAASAYEQYF. CDR3 DNA: TGCAGCGCAGCCGCTAGCGCTTACGAGCAGTACTTC. This sequence joins TRBV29-1 and TRBJ2-7; D might be TRBD2 (6 bases). The germline V gene has CDR1 SQVTM and CDR2 ANQGSEA. The CDR3 covers 12 residues. V lost 7 bases, J lost 4 bases, and 14 bases lay in between.

The rearrangement uses TRBV10-1 and TRBJ2-5; TRBD2 might be the D (6 bases). V gave up 5 bases and J gave up 5 bases, with 15 bases separating them. CDR3 length: 14 residues. CDR1 and CDR2 (germline): WNHNN, SYGVQD (reference sequence). CDR3 in amino acids: CASSPGLARETQYF. The CDR3 DNA reads as TGCGCCAGCAGTCCGGGACTTGCTCGGGAGACCCAGTACTTC.

The chain employs TRBV20-1 and TRBJ2-2, with no clear D. Germline V gene lookup returns CDR1 DFQATT and CDR2 SNEGSKA (reference sequence). Trimming cost V 0 bases and J 3 bases, with 11 bases left between them. This CDR3 spans 15 amino acids. The CDR3 region is CSARDIRADTGELFF. The CDR3 DNA sequence: TGCAGTGCTAGAGATATACGCGCGGACACCGGGGAGCTGTTTTTT.

The chain carries TRBV29-1 and TRBJ2-7; TRBD1 matches at 9 bases. Trimming took 7 bases from V and 7 from J; bases not matched to a gene: 5. The CDR3 has 11 residues. The germline V gene encodes CDR1 SQVTM and CDR2 ANQGSEA. CDR3 bases: TGCAGCGCGTACAGGGGGCGTGAGCAGTACTTC. Protein product: CSAYRGREQYF.

J is TRBJ1-1 and V is TRBV10-3; D unresolved. The germline V gene has CDR1 ENHRY and CDR2 SYGVKD. The V end lost 0 bases, the J end lost 1 base, and 6 bases lay between the germline ends. This CDR3 is built from 14 residues. CDR3 sequence reads: CAISESGPNTEAFF. In DNA form, the CDR3 reads TGTGCCATCAGTGAGTCGGGCCCGAACACTGAAGCTTTCTTT.

This clonotype occurred once. This rearrangement joins TRBV24-1 to TRBJ2-1; D gene unclear. This CDR3 contains 13 residues. Deletions cut 9 bases from V and 0 bases from J, with 8 bases between. Germline CDR1 and CDR2: KGHDR and SFDVKD. The CDR3 nucleotides read TGTGCCACCGATACTGACTCCTACAATGAGCAGTTCTTC. It codes for CATDTDSYNEQFF.

This clonotype has at least ten counts. The V call is TRBV20-1, the J call TRBJ2-1; D is possibly TRBD1 (6 bases). The CDR3 runs 16 residues. V shed 0 bases and J shed 3 bases, with 15 bases lying between them. In germline, CDR1 is DFQATT, CDR2 SNEGSKA (reference sequence). The CDR3 sequence: CSARDFGGQHYNEQFF. The CDR3 region has the DNA TGCAGTGCTAGAGATTTTGGAGGACAGCACTACAATGAGCAGTTCTTC.

J is TRBJ2-1 and V is TRBV5-1; D possibly corresponds to TRBD1 (6 bases). Germline assignment: CDR1 SGHRS and CDR2 YFSETQ. The CDR3 consists of 20 residues. V was pared by 1 base and J by 1 base, with 24 bases between. The CDR3 reads CASSLRGIRRTENSYNEQFF. The CDR3 bases are TGCGCCAGCAGCTTGAGGGGGATCCGACGGACCGAAAATTCCTACAATGAGCAGTTCTTC.